What follows are 2 T cell receptor beta chains derived from one specimen sequenced in a study of blood T cell repertoires in COVID-19. Profiled with immunoSEQ multiplex PCR; TCRdb holds only in-frame clones, not every one. The table shows under 200,000 clones, with around 76% occurring only once. The sequenced sample consisted of peripheral blood. All receptors derive from a woman aged 60-70 years with COVID-19, enrolled during active disease.

V and J are TRBV5-1 and TRBJ2-5, with 12 bases lining up with TRBD1. CDR3 length: 17 residues. V lost 4 bases to trimming and J lost 2 bases; unmatched junction nucleotides: 9. CDR1 is SGHRS and CDR2 is YFSETQ in the germline V gene. In DNA, the CDR3 is TGCGCCAGCAGCCCCGGGACAGGGGGCATGCGGCAAGAGACCCAGTACTTC. As protein: CASSPGTGGMRQETQYF.

This clone has a single count. V usage is TRBV9 and J usage is TRBJ1-4, with D tentatively TRBD1 (6 bases). V lost 0 bases and J 8 bases, leaving 14 bases between the germline ends. This CDR3 has 15 residues. The V gene's germline CDR1 is SGDLS and CDR2 YYNGEE. The CDR3 sequence is CASSVAPEGGEKLFF. In DNA form, the CDR3 reads TGTGCCAGCAGCGTAGCCCCGGAGGGGGGGGAAAAACTGTTTTTT.